This record looks at one T cell receptor (beta chain) sequence and its context. This clonotype came up many times. Which antigen it targets is not known. No base quality information exists; no much larger clone differs at one position. TCR beta CDR3 regions were amplified from RNA transcripts. A first-round RT-PCR of the TCR CDR3 used the HTBI primer set with the Qiagen OneStep RT-PCR kit. A second multiplex PCR round built the libraries, followed by size selection and purification. Sequencing of the libraries was done on an Illumina HiSeq2000 using paired-end 100 bp reads. Per the authors' processing: Raw data were processed with SOAPnuke, discarding reads with adapters, uncalled bases, mean Phred below 15, or no exact constant-primer or identifier match. High-quality paired reads were merged with COPE v1.2.5, and unique nucleotide sequences were defined as clonotypes. MiTCR v1.1 was used to align clonotypes to the IMGT TRBV, TRBD and TRBJ reference segments. Analysis was restricted to V-J combinations with a frequency above 0.0001, which covered 99.2% of repertoires. The TCS score was defined as F50 (clonal expansion) divided by E x V (chaos), with BLOSUM62-based TCRdist calculated between CDR3 peptides within each V-J. Welch's t-statistics and random forest reduced fewer than 550 V-J features to about 12, which were used in a naive Bayes classifier (R e1071). TCRdb reworked the public reads: Q25 trimming with fastp, MiXCR clone assembly, productive beta chains retained. Each entry merges the rows of one CDR3 protein and shows their most common DNA and genes. TCRdb assigned the V and J calls; the authors' analysis was not used. The sample table contains some 720,000 distinct CDR3 sequences; only one count was recorded for about 16% of them. Together, the top ten hold approximately 8.4% of the sample.

This sample was included in a study of T cells in Graves' hyperthyroidism and ophthalmopathy (dated by TCRdb to the late 2010s). With respect to the entire study: Peripheral blood was sampled at the time of initial diagnosis, prior to any treatment. A discovery cohort of about 100 patients, approximately 44 with Graves' ophthalmopathy and approximately 60 with stable Graves' hyperthyroidism, was used to find distinguishing TCR V-J signatures. An independent validation cohort of 18 to 20 hyperthyroidism patients and approximately 16 patients who later progressed to ophthalmopathy tested prospective prediction of ophthalmopathy. The 100 or so discovery patients were divided at random into training and test sets in a 7:3 ratio. Thyroid tissue and blood T-cell repertoires from several Graves' hyperthyroidism patients were also compared in the study. Following sampling, methimazole starting at 30 mg daily was given to hyperthyroidism patients, and high-dose intravenous methylprednisolone was given to ophthalmopathy patients. The paper describes TCR Vbeta CDR3 sequencing of 130 to 150 peripheral blood samples, made up of 40 to 45 ophthalmopathy patients, over 70 hyperthyroidism patients and approximately 17 progressor patients. Points the paper makes about the study in general: In validation, progression to ophthalmopathy was predicted by the model with nearly 71% sensitivity and 72.22% specificity, a median of about 6.8 months before onset. Most expanded thyroid clonotypes (frequency above 0.001) were also detected in blood, a finding suggesting that blood repertoires may reflect thyroid immune responses. Sample size was not statistically predetermined, and investigators were not blinded to group allocation. In cross-validation, a model built on a 13 V-J signature told ophthalmopathy apart from stable hyperthyroidism with 87.88% sensitivity and roughly 83% specificity, and in testing the same model reached 80%/75%.

The germline ends are 10 bases apart after V is trimmed by 4 bases and J by 4 bases. Spanning cysteine to phenylalanine, the CDR3 consists of 13 amino acids. CDR3 DNA only is kept here, 39 bases in frame from base 1. As encoded in the germline V gene (reference sequence), CDR1 is MNHEY while CDR2 is SMNVEV. A patient counted as having stable Graves' hyperthyroidism if no progression to ophthalmopathy occurred over 18 months of follow-up. Hyperthyroidism patients were aged 18 to 65 years and newly diagnosed, with disease duration of less than 2 months. Patients with uncontrolled infections, other autoimmune diseases, pregnancy or lactation were excluded. Diagnoses were established on the basis of clinical symptoms, serum thyroxine and TRAb, thyroid ultrasound, and orbital computed tomography. PBMCs were isolated from approximately 10 ml of fresh peripheral blood by Ficoll-Paque density gradient centrifugation. Total RNA was extracted with Trizol reagent, and quality was checked on an Agilent 2100 Bioanalyzer.

The rearranged segments are TRBV27 and TRBJ2-5, with TRBD2 tentatively as D gene (5 bases match). Material: blood. The origin of this receptor is a young man with Graves' hyperthyroidism. The CDR3 protein sequence reads: CASSYRGRETQYF. The DNA is TGTGCCAGCAGTTATAGAGGGAGAGAGACCCAGTACTTC.